This T cell receptor (beta chain) emerged from a study of control samples from healthy donors and cancer patients. The protocol was immunoSEQ multiplex PCR, while the TCRdb copy is restricted to in-frame clones and leaves out a portion. The sample carries about 150,000 clones, roughly 93% recorded once. CDR1 SEHNR and CDR2 FQNEAQ come from the germline V gene (reference sequence). Trimming stripped 5 bases from V and 1 base from J, with 18 bases between. This CDR3 region has 16 residues. This sequence originates from a man aged 18 to 30 in good health. The sequenced sample was blood. This chain links TRBV7-9 with TRBJ2-7; D possibly corresponds to TRBD1 (5 bases). CDR3 DNA: TGTGCCAGCAGCCCCCGTCAGGGCGCGGTTTCCTACGAGCAGTACTTC. This translates into CASSPRQGAVSYEQYF.